This T cell receptor beta chain is from a study of blood T cell repertoires in COVID-19. Across the whole study: Acute and convalescent COVID-19 samples came from the United States, Italy and Spain. T cells, B-cell-depleted T cells, or PBMCs supplied cDNA or gDNA.

Repertoires were generated with immunoSEQ multiplex PCR, while TCRdb's copy carries only in-frame clones and drops some. The table includes approximately 96,000 clones, approximately 90% detected once. This clone was picked up a small number of times. V was clipped by 0 bases and J by 7 bases; unmatched bases: 2. The CDR3 covers 14 residues. Looked up from germline, CDR1 is SGHRS and CDR2 is YFSETQ. This chain joins TRBV5-1 and TRBJ2-1, with 9 bases aligning to TRBD1. Sequencing input: peripheral blood. The origin of this receptor is a man between 60 and 75 years old with acute or convalescent COVID-19. CDR3 protein: CASSLGDRANEQFF. As DNA, the CDR3 is TGCGCCAGCAGCTTGGGGGACAGGGCTAATGAGCAGTTCTTC.